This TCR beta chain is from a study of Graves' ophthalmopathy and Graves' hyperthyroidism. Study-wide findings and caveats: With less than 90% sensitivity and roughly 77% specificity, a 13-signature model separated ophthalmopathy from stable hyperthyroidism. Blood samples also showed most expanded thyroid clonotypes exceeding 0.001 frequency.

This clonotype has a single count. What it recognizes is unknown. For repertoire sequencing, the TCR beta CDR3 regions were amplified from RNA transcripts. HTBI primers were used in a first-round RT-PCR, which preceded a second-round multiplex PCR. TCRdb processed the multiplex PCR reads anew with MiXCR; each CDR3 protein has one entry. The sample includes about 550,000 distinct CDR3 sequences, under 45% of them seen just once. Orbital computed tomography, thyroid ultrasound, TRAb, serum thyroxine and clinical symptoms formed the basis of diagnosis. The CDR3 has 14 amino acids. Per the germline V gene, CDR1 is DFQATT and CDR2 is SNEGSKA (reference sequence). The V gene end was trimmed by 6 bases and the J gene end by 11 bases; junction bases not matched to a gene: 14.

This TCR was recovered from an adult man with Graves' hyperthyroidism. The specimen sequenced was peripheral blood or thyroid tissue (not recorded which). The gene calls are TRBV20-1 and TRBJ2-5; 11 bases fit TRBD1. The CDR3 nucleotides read TGCAGTGCAGCCGGGACAGGGGGTTCAGATACGCAGTACTTC. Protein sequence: CSAAGTGGSDTQYF.